Listed below are T cell receptor beta chains from one sample, sequenced in a study of T cells after yellow fever vaccination. TCRdb redid the calling of the 5' RACE reads with MiXCR, one entry per CDR3 protein. This table holds approximately 150,000 distinct CDR3 sequences, roughly 8% found once. Sequences were derived from CD4+ T cells sorted from PBMCs, sampled 5 days after the yellow fever booster vaccination. The receptors derive from a man aged 25 to 45 who received the YFV17D yellow fever vaccine. The CDR3 runs from the conserved cysteine through the conserved F or W. A D gene is named only where the DNA matches it firmly. The listing skips clone size in some rows; elsewhere it reads once, few, many or a size class.

>TRBJ2-1|many|TRBV10-3|.
TGTGCCGCATCGGCGGGCGCGGGAAATGAGCAGTTCTTC
CAASAGAGNEQFF
>TRBJ2-2|many|TRBV30|.
TGTGCCTGGAGTGTAGACAAGGCCACCGGGGAGCTGTTTTTT
CAWSVDKATGELFF
>TRBJ2-7|many|TRBV9|.
TGTGCCAGCAGCGTAGGGACAAACTCCTACGAGCAGTACTTC
CASSVGTNSYEQYF
>TRBJ2-7|many|TRBV6-2/TRBV6-3|.
TGTGCCAGCAGTCATGGGAGTGCGCCATACGAGCAGTACTTC
CASSHGSAPYEQYF
>TRBJ2-5|many|TRBV20-1|TRBD2
TGCAGTGCTAGCAGGACTAGCGGGACCCAAGAGACCCAGTACTTC
CSASRTSGTQETQYF
>TRBJ2-5|many|TRBV6-2/TRBV6-3|.
TGTGCCAGCAGCCCCGGACAGCAAGAGACCCAGTACTTC
CASSPGQQETQYF
>TRBJ2-7|many|TRBV25-1|.
TGTGCCAGCAGTAGGACTAAAAGTTACGAGCAGTACTTC
CASSRTKSYEQYF
>TRBJ1-1|.|TRBV4-3|.
TGCGCCAGCAGCCAAGGTGGGAGGGGCCGGTACACTGAAGCTTTCTTT
CASSQGGRGRYTEAFF
>TRBJ2-1|many|TRBV28|.
TGTGCCAGCCTTTGGAGGGCCACGTCCTACAATGAGCAGTTCTTC
CASLWRATSYNEQFF
>TRBJ2-5|few|TRBV6-6|.
TGTGCCAGCAGTTCGCAGTTGGAGACCCAGTACTTC
CASSSQLETQYF
>TRBJ2-2|many|TRBV5-1|.
TGCGCCAGCAGCTTGTCGAGTGACACCGGGGAGCTGTTTTTT
CASSLSSDTGELFF
>TRBJ2-7|many|TRBV6-2/TRBV6-3|.
TGTGCCAGCATGACGGGATACGAGCAGTACTTC
CASMTGYEQYF
>TRBJ1-1|.|TRBV2|.
TGTGCCAGCAGCCCCGACAGATACATGAACACTGAAGCTTTCTTT
CASSPDRYMNTEAFF
>TRBJ2-5|few|TRBV19|TRBD2
TGTGCCAGTAGTTCGACTAGCGGGAAAGAGACCCAGTACTTC
CASSSTSGKETQYF
>TRBJ2-7|many|TRBV7-2|.
TGTGCCAGCAGACAAACAGGCCTCGAGCAGTACTTC
CASRQTGLEQYF
>TRBJ2-7|many|TRBV20-1|.
TGCAGTGCTATCCCGGGACCGAAAACCTACGAGCAGTACTTC
CSAIPGPKTYEQYF
>TRBJ2-7|.|TRBV3-1|TRBD1
TGTGCCAGCAGCCAAGTAGTTATGACAGGGGAAGACGAGCAGTACTTC
CASSQVVMTGEDEQYF
>TRBJ1-4|many|TRBV4-3|.
TGCGCCAGCAGCCAAGATGGTCGGGAGAATGAAAAACTGTTTTTT
CASSQDGRENEKLFF
>TRBJ2-7|.|TRBV28|.
TGTGCCAGCATGGGCTACGAGCAGTACTTC
CASMGYEQYF
>TRBJ2-2|many|TRBV12-3/TRBV12-4|.
TGTGCCAGCAGGGGGCCCGGTGTAGGGGAGCTGTTTTTT
CASRGPGVGELFF
>TRBJ2-5|.|TRBV5-1|TRBD1
TGCGCCAGCAGCTCCGGACAGGGAGGAAGGGTGACCAAGTACTTC
CASSSGQGGRVTKYF
>TRBJ2-5|many|TRBV20-1|.
TGCAGTGCTAGAGGGGGGGGGGCGAGAGACGAGACCCAGTACTTC
CSARGGGARDETQYF
>TRBJ1-5|.|TRBV19|.
TGTGCCAGTACTCCTAACCCCGGACAGCCCCAGCATTTT
CASTPNPGQPQHF
>TRBJ1-2|many|TRBV5-4|.
TGTGCCAGCAGCCGCGGGACGGTCTCTAACTATGGCTACACCTTC
CASSRGTVSNYGYTF
>TRBJ2-1|many|TRBV12-3/TRBV12-4|.
TGTGCCAGCAGCTTCGTTGGGGGCGCGCTTGAGCAGTTCTTC
CASSFVGGALEQFF
>TRBJ2-3|many|TRBV5-5|TRBD1
TGTGCCAGCAGCAGAACCCGGGACAGGGGTCGTTATTTT
CASSRTRDRGRYF
>TRBJ2-7|many|TRBV7-2|TRBD1
TGTGCCAGCAGACGGACAGGGAGCTCCTACGAGCAGTACTTC
CASRRTGSSYEQYF
>TRBJ2-5|many|TRBV12-3/TRBV12-4|TRBD2
TGTGCCAGCAGCTCAGTAGCGGGAGGCCCCCAAGAGACCCAGTACTTC
CASSSVAGGPQETQYF
>TRBJ2-7|many|TRBV7-9|TRBD1
TGTGCCAGCAGCTTAGGGGGACAGGGACCCTCCTACGAGCAGTACTTC
CASSLGGQGPSYEQYF
>TRBJ2-3|.|TRBV20-1|.
TGCTGTGCTAGAGAGATGGGCAGGGGGGCATCGGATACGCAGTATTTT
CCAREMGRGASDTQYF
>TRBJ2-7|few|TRBV24-1|.
TGTGCCACCAGTGATTTGCAGGGGAGAGAGCAGTACTTC
CATSDLQGREQYF
>TRBJ1-2|many|TRBV6-1|.
TGTGCCAGCAGCCACGGGGGGCAGGGCTATGGCTACACCTTC
CASSHGGQGYGYTF
>TRBJ2-1|few|TRBV20-1|.
TGCAGTGCCATCGGCCGGGGGCGCCCCGATCGACAAGGGACCCGACACTACAATGAGCAGTTCTTC
CSAIGRGRPDRQGTRHYNEQFF
>TRBJ2-2|many|TRBV5-6|.
TGTGCCAGCAGCAAGACCGGGACCTCAGCCAGGGAGCTGTTTTTT
CASSKTGTSARELFF
>TRBJ2-5|many|TRBV7-2|.
TGTGCCAGCAGCTTCCGGACTAAAGAGACCCAGTACTTC
CASSFRTKETQYF
>TRBJ2-7|many|TRBV11-2|.
TGTGCCAGCAGCCAACAGGACTACGAGCAGTACTTC
CASSQQDYEQYF
>TRBJ2-5|many|TRBV7-9|TRBD2
TGTGCCAGCAGCGTGGGAGGGGCCCAGTACTTC
CASSVGGAQYF
>TRBJ2-1|many|TRBV5-1|TRBD2
TGCGCCAGCAGCTTGGCCCCAACGGGAGGGACACCCGGACGGTTGAATGAGCAGTTCTTC
CASSLAPTGGTPGRLNEQFF